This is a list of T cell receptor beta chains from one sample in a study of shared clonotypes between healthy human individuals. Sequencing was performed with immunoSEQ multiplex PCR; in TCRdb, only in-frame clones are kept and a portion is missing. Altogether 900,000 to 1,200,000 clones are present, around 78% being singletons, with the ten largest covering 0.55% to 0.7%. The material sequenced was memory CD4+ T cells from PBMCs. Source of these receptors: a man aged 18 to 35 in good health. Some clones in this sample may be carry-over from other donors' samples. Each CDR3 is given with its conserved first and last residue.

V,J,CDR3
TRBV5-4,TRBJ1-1,CAMGPLDTEAFF
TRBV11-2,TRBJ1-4,CASSVQGGTSRF
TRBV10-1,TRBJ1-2,CASKADPSNPNGTGEGDGYTF
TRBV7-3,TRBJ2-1,CASSLDPDPLSEQFF
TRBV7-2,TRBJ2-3,CASSLGLRGDTQYF
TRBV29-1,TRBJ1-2,CSVSWGGSWGYTF
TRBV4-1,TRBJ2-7,CASSQGQGVYEQYF
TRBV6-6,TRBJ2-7,CASSYLGGNEQYF
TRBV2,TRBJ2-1,CASSGTSGSNEQFF
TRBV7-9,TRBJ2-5,CASSLAALSGGYF
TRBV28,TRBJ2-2,CASSIIAGGPRTGELFF
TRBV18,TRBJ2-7,CASSPPTASYEQYF
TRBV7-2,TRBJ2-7,CASSLLGAASYEQYF
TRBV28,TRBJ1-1,CASNPSGDTEAFF
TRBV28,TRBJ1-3,CASSLPFPNGNTIYF
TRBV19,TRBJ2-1,CASSRTSGQPPYNEQFF
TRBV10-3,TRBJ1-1,CAISPPGGTEAFF